The rows below give T cell receptor beta chains drawn from one sample of a study of cytomegalovirus exposure and HLA in healthy donors. This table comes from immunoSEQ multiplex PCR, and its TCRdb copy is limited to in-frame clones, with some not included. Of 200,000 to 300,000 clones listed, about 85% are singletons. Sequencing was carried out using PBMCs. These receptor sequences come from a girl aged 2 to 9 in good health and CMV-seronegative. The conserved cysteine and the conserved F or W are not part of the CDR3 here.

V gene | CDR3 protein
TRBV7-2 | ASSPPILAGGPLYNEQF
TRBV7-9 | ASSTLAGEICEQF
TRBV7-3 | ASSQSGTFYEQY
TRBV5-1 | ASSSRGQTNTGELF
TRBV11-2 | ASSLRADRMNTEAF
TRBV7-6 | ASSQINPLDEQF
TRBV6-5 | ASSSLRERSYNEQF
TRBV29-1 | SVRDMINYGYT
TRBV11-2 | ASSPMTSTDTQY
TRBV7-9 | ASSLDGYGYT
TRBV6-5 | ASSSSTRVKETQY
TRBV7-9 | ASSSADRGSMGYT
TRBV10-1 | ASSSRRSSNYGYT
TRBV6-1 | ASSETGGNYGYT
TRBV7-2 | ASSFGGELPIYGYT
TRBV19 | ASSIGGSISNQPQH
TRBV15 | ATSRRTGMAYEQY
TRBV18 | ASSLLEDRVRNIQY
TRBV4-1 | ASSQEPETSGRNTQY
TRBV5-1 | ASSSGTSGRYEQY
TRBV30 | AWSGGQNTEAF
TRBV5-6 | ASSFAGTGTNEQF
TRBV6-1 | ASTGSTDTQY
TRBV30 | AWSQSPIYTDTQY
TRBV30 | AWMKTVNTEAF
TRBV6-5 | ASSYSRGQGKGEQF
TRBV19 | ASRSRGAGTGELF
TRBV7-6 | ASSPDRGTYNSPLH
TRBV27 | ASSLTVNQPQH
TRBV27 | ASSLFPGDTQY
TRBV11-2 | ASSPQFITLAGEQY
TRBV10-3 | AISEGLAGGAGANVLT
TRBV28 | ASSSQGEKLF
TRBV14 | ASSHPPEEGSTEAF
TRBV5-4 | ASTFRQGKGNEQF
TRBV19 | ASSPSGGYEQY
TRBV18 | ASSPQGQETQY
TRBV19 | ASSIPLRQGALGPEKLF
TRBV25-1 | ASNDGTGGSYNSPLH
TRBV2 | ASSETGLTNYGYT
TRBV30 | AWSVGGLGGHEQY
TRBV25-1 | ASSEYGGSYNEQF
TRBV9 | ASSKGTSGHTDTQY
TRBV6-5 | ASSRGQPSGNTIY
TRBV5-1 | ASSLAENYGYT
TRBV7-3 | ASSSTVNQPQH
TRBV11-3 | ASSPSGETQY
TRBV7-2 | ASSSRASGGALEQF
TRBV7-7 | ASSPGNPDTQY
TRBV5-1 | ASSFNPGLVVYNEQF
TRBV9 | ASSSGRDDTQY
TRBV18 | ASSLGQGAFQPQH
TRBV5-1 | ASSLVGGRASGANVLT
TRBV6-5 | ASSYRPPGGNQPQH